This TCR beta chain appears in the sequencing data of a study of shared clonotypes between healthy human individuals. The repertoire was sequenced with immunoSEQ multiplex PCR; TCRdb's copy has only in-frame clones and lacks some. This table holds around 1,900,000 clones, around 93% found once. CD45RO-negative, CCR7-selected cells formed the naive CD8 fraction, which excluded terminally differentiated effector memory CD45RA+ cells. CDR1 MNHNS and CDR2 SASEGT come from the germline V gene. The ends lost 3 bases at V and 6 bases at J; junction bases unmatched: 6. The CDR3 sequence is 15 residues long. Source material: naive CD8+ T cells from PBMCs. The gene calls are TRBV6-1 and TRBJ2-1, with TRBD2 identical over 9 bases. This clonotype originated in a young man in good health. Some clones in this sample may be carry-over from other donors' samples. The CDR3, as DNA: TGTGCCAGCAGTGACTTTGCGGGAGGGGTCAATGAGCAGTTCTTC. Its protein product is CASSDFAGGVNEQFF.